A single T cell receptor beta chain is shown here with its context. Antigen: not known. This sample stems from a study of neoadjuvant anti-PD-1 for oral cavity cancer. Looking at the study overall: Patients mostly received three to four biweekly nivolumab doses at 3 mg/kg before surgery. Non-progressing patients received a fourth nivolumab dose near day 43, then surgery on days 50-56. General study points: Only three patients per response group were TCR-analyzed; validation needed. Post-nivolumab, blood T cell clonality was significantly elevated in non-responders.

Sequencing was performed with immunoSEQ multiplex PCR; in TCRdb, only in-frame clones are kept and a portion is missing. The repertoire holds approximately 17,000 clones, with approximately 60% as singletons. This CDR3 has 12 amino acids. With 7 bases clipped from V and 5 bases from J, the junction kept 4 bases outside the gene matches. Germline-derived CDR1 and CDR2 are SNHLY and FYNNEI. The receptor was isolated from a person between 40 and 80 years old with oral cavity squamous cell carcinoma. The J gene is TRBJ1-1, the V gene TRBV2; 7 bases match TRBD1. The sequences come from PBMCs, collected before nivolumab (anti-PD-1) treatment. CDR3 coding DNA: TGTGCCAGCACCGACAGGGTGACTGAAGCTTTCTTT. Residues: CASTDRVTEAFF.